The rows below give T cell receptor beta chains drawn from one sample of a study of cytomegalovirus exposure and HLA in healthy donors. Profiled with immunoSEQ multiplex PCR; TCRdb holds only in-frame clones, not every one. This repertoire shows around 120,000 clones, roughly 88% found once; its top ten account for 1.7%. Material: PBMCs. These receptors were taken from a boy aged 5-17 years in good health and CMV-seronegative. The CDR3 runs from the conserved cysteine through the conserved F or W. Fields, in order: CDR3 DNA, CDR3 protein, J gene, V gene, clone size, D gene. D genes are given only for firm matches. Only part of the rows carry a size: once, few, many, or a class if the clone is expanded.

cdr3_nt: TGTGCCAGCGGTAGCGGGGGTCCGCCCTACAATGAGCAGTTCTTC
cdr3_aa: CASGSGGPPYNEQFF
j_call: TRBJ2-1
v_call: TRBV7-9
clone_size: .
d_call: TRBD2

cdr3_nt: TGTGCCAGCAGTGAATCTGTGACTAGCGGTTACGAGCAGTACTTC
cdr3_aa: CASSESVTSGYEQYF
j_call: TRBJ2-7
v_call: TRBV6-1
clone_size: .
d_call: TRBD2

cdr3_nt: TGTGCCAGCAGATCTACAGGGGGTGGCTACACCTTC
cdr3_aa: CASRSTGGGYTF
j_call: TRBJ1-2
v_call: TRBV2
clone_size: .
d_call: TRBD1

cdr3_nt: TGTGCCAGCAGCGTAGGTGCGGGAGTAAAACAAGAGACCCAGTACTTC
cdr3_aa: CASSVGAGVKQETQYF
j_call: TRBJ2-5
v_call: TRBV9
clone_size: .
d_call: TRBD2

cdr3_nt: TGTGCCAGCAGCTTGATAGGACAGGGGTTTCATACGCAGTATTTT
cdr3_aa: CASSLIGQGFHTQYF
j_call: TRBJ2-3
v_call: TRBV5-4
clone_size: .
d_call: TRBD1

cdr3_nt: TGTGCCAGCAGCTTCACCTATTTGGGACAGGTTAAAGATGGCTACACCTTC
cdr3_aa: CASSFTYLGQVKDGYTF
j_call: TRBJ1-2
v_call: TRBV7-2
clone_size: .
d_call: TRBD1

cdr3_nt: TGTGCCAGTAGTATAGACCCGGGACTAAAATACAATGAGCAGTTCTTC
cdr3_aa: CASSIDPGLKYNEQFF
j_call: TRBJ2-1
v_call: TRBV19
clone_size: .
d_call: TRBD2

cdr3_nt: TGTGCCAGCAGTGAAGGTCGGGGGAGGGACGGGGAGCTGTTTTTT
cdr3_aa: CASSEGRGRDGELFF
j_call: TRBJ2-2
v_call: TRBV2
clone_size: .
d_call: TRBD2

cdr3_nt: TGTGCCAGCAGTTACGCCCCGGGACTAGCGGGAGATGAGCAGTTCTTC
cdr3_aa: CASSYAPGLAGDEQFF
j_call: TRBJ2-1
v_call: TRBV6-6
clone_size: .
d_call: TRBD2

cdr3_nt: TGTGCCAGCAGTTTCTTAGGACAGGCGTCACCCCTCCACTTT
cdr3_aa: CASSFLGQASPLHF
j_call: TRBJ1-6
v_call: TRBV27
clone_size: few
d_call: TRBD1